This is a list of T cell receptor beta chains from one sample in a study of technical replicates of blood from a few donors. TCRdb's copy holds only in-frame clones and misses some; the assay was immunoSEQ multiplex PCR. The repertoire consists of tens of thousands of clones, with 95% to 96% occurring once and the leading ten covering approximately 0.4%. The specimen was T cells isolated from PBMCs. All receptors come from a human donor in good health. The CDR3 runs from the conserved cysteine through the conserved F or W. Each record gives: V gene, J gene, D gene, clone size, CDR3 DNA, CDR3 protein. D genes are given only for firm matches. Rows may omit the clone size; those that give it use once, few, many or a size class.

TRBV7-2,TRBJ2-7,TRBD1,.,TGTGCCAGCAGCCCCGGGACAGGGGCCCACGAGCAGTACTTC,CASSPGTGAHEQYF
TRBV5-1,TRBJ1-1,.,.,TGCGCCAGCAAACCAACAGGCTCGAACACTGAAGCTTTCTTT,CASKPTGSNTEAFF
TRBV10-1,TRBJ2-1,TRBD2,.,TGCGCCAGCAGTCCCATAGCGGGAAAATCGTACAATGAGCAGTTCTTC,CASSPIAGKSYNEQFF
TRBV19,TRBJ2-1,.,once,TGTGCCAGGGGCCTGGCAGGGTCTCAGTTCTTC,CARGLAGSQFF
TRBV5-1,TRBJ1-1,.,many,TGCGCCAGCCTGGAGGGTCTGGGGCTTGACACTGAAGCTTTCTTT,CASLEGLGLDTEAFF
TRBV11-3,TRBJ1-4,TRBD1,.,TGTGCCAGCAGCTTAAGTTTCGGGACAGCAGAAAAACTGTTTTTT,CASSLSFGTAEKLFF
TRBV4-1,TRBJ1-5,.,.,TGCGCCAGCAGCCAAGTATTGGGGCTGAGCAATCAGCCCCAGCATTTT,CASSQVLGLSNQPQHF
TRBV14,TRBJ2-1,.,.,TGTGCCAGCAGCCAAATGCAGGGGAGGGTTGAGCAGTTCTTC,CASSQMQGRVEQFF
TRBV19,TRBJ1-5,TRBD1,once,TGTGCCAGTAGTCAGGGGGCGTTTAGCAATCAGCCCCAGCATTTT,CASSQGAFSNQPQHF
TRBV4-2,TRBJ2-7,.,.,TGTGCCAGCAGCCAAGATAGGGACGGGAGTTACGAGCAGTACTTC,CASSQDRDGSYEQYF
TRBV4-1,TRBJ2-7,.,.,TGCGCCAGCAGCCAAGTCGAGTACGAGCAGTACTTC,CASSQVEYEQYF
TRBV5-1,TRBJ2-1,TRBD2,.,TGCGCCAGCAGCCTTAGCGGGAATTACAATGAGCAGTTCTTC,CASSLSGNYNEQFF
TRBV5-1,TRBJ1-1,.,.,TGCGCCAGCAGACCGATGGGTGGGGGGTTGAACACTGAAGCTTTCTTT,CASRPMGGGLNTEAFF
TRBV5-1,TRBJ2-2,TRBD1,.,TGCGCCAGCAGCTTGTTTTTCCGGGACAGGGGAAACACCGGGGAGCTGTTTTTT,CASSLFFRDRGNTGELFF
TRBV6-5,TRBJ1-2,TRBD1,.,TGTGCCATCACCGGGACAGGGGGCGGCTACACCTTC,CAITGTGGGYTF
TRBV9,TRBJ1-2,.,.,TGTGCCAGCAGCGGTGACAGATACGGCGGCTACACCTTC,CASSGDRYGGYTF
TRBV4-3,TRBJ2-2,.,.,TGCGCCAGCAGCCCCCAAGAAACAGGCGGGGAGCTGTTTTTT,CASSPQETGGELFF
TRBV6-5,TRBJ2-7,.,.,TGTGCCAGCAGTTATATAACGGAGGTAGCGTACGAGCAGTACTTC,CASSYITEVAYEQYF
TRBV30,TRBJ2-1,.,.,TGTGCCTGGAGTCGGGACATCCTTGAGCAGTTCTTC,CAWSRDILEQFF
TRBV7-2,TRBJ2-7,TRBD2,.,TGTGCCAGCAGCTACCGTCCCGGGACTAGCGGGAGCTCCTACGAGCAGTACTTC,CASSYRPGTSGSSYEQYF
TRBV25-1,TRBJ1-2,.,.,TGTGCCAGCAGTGAATTGGGAAGAGGGGGTAACTATGGCTACACCTTC,CASSELGRGGNYGYTF
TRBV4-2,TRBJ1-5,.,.,TGTGCCAGCAGCCAAGGTGACAGGAACAATCAGCCCCAGCATTTT,CASSQGDRNNQPQHF
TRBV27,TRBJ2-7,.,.,TGTGCCAGCAGTTTATATGAGGGCGGAATCTACGAGCAGTACTTC,CASSLYEGGIYEQYF
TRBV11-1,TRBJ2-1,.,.,TGTGCCAGCAGCTTAGGGTTGGCCTTTCTTGAGCAGTTCTTC,CASSLGLAFLEQFF
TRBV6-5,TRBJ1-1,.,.,TGTGCCAGCAGTTACACAGGGATGAACACTGAAGCTTTCTTT,CASSYTGMNTEAFF
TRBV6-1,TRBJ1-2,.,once,TGTGCCAGCATTACCCAGGGGATTAGCTATGGCTACACCTTC,CASITQGISYGYTF
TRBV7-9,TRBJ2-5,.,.,TGTGCCAGCAGCTTAGGAGTGGACCAAGAGACCCAGTACTTC,CASSLGVDQETQYF
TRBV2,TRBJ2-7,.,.,TGTGCCAGCAGTGACACTAGCGAGCAGTACTTC,CASSDTSEQYF
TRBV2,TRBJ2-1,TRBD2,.,TGTGCCAGCAGTTTGCTGACTAGCTTCGTTGTCAATGAGCAGTTCTTC,CASSLLTSFVVNEQFF
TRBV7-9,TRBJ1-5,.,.,TGTGCCAGCAGCTCAGGGAATCAGCCCCAGCATTTT,CASSSGNQPQHF
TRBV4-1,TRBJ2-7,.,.,TGCGCCAGCAGCCAAGGGCCCTTAGTAAAAGGGGACGAGCAGTACTTC,CASSQGPLVKGDEQYF
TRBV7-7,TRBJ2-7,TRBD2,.,TGTGCTAGCAGCTTAAAGCGGGATTACGAGCAGTACTTC,CASSLKRDYEQYF
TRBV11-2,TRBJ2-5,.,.,TGTGCCAGCAGCTTATTCGGGGGACAGGAGACCCAGTACTTC,CASSLFGGQETQYF
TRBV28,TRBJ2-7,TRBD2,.,TGTGCCAGCATTAGCGGGAGCCGCTCCTACGAGCAGTACTTC,CASISGSRSYEQYF
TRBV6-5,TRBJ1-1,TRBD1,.,TGTGCCAGCAGTTACCCGGGACAGGGGAACACTGAAGCTTTCTTT,CASSYPGQGNTEAFF
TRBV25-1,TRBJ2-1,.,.,TGTGCCAGCATCCCTTGGGACTCCAATGAGCAGTTCTTC,CASIPWDSNEQFF
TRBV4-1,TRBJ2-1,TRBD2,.,TGCGCCACGGATTCAGGACTAGCGGATTACAATGAGCAGTTCTTC,CATDSGLADYNEQFF
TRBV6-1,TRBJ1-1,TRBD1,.,TGTGCCAGCAGTGTTCGGGACAGGGCCACTGAAGCTTTCTTT,CASSVRDRATEAFF
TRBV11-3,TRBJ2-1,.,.,TGTGCCAGCAGCTTAGTTCAGGGGCCCTACAATGAGCAGTTCTTC,CASSLVQGPYNEQFF
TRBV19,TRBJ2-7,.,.,TGTGCCAGTAGCTACCGTGGAAGAGGCTACGAGCAGTACTTC,CASSYRGRGYEQYF
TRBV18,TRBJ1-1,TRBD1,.,TGTGCCAGCTCACCATCTTCTGGACAGGGGAACACTGAAGCTTTCTTT,CASSPSSGQGNTEAFF
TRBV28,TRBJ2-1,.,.,TGTGCCAGCAGCGCCCCCGGGACTTACTACAATGAGCAGTTCTTC,CASSAPGTYYNEQFF
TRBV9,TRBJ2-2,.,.,TGTGCCAGCAGCGTAGTCGCGGGTGCAAACACCGGGGAGCTGTTTTTT,CASSVVAGANTGELFF
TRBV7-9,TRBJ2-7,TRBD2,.,TGTGCCAGCAGCTCCCGACTAGCGGCTACCTACGAGCAGTACTTC,CASSSRLAATYEQYF
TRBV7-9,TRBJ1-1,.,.,TGTGCCAGCAGCAGACTAGGCGGCCAGAACACTGAAGCTTTCTTT,CASSRLGGQNTEAFF
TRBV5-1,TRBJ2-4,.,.,TGCGCCAGCAGCTCGAAGGACAGCAAAAACATTCAGTACTTC,CASSSKDSKNIQYF
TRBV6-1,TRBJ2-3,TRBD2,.,TGTGCCAGCCTAGCGGGGGGGCCAGATACGCAGTATTTT,CASLAGGPDTQYF
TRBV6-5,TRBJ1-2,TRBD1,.,TGTGCCAGCAGTAGGGACAGGGGGTATGGCTACACCTTC,CASSRDRGYGYTF
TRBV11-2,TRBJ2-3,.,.,TGTGCCAGCAGCTGGGGACATCACACAGATACGCAGTATTTT,CASSWGHHTDTQYF
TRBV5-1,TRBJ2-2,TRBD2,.,TGCGCCAGCGAGCCTCGGGGGGGAGACACCGGGGAGCTGTTTTTT,CASEPRGGDTGELFF
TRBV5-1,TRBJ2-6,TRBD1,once,TGCGCCAGCAGCTTGGGTCCGGCAGGGGGAATAGGAGCCAACGTCCTGACTTTC,CASSLGPAGGIGANVLTF
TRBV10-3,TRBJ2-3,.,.,TGTGCCATCAGTGAGGGAGGAGATACGCAGTATTTT,CAISEGGDTQYF
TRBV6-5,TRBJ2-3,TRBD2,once,TGTGCCAGCAGTTACTCTAGCGGGAGAACAGATACGCAGTATTTT,CASSYSSGRTDTQYF
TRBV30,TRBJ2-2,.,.,TGTGCCTGGAGTCATACTCCACCCGGGGAGCTGTTTTTT,CAWSHTPPGELFF
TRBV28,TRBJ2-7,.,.,TGTGCCACCCATCCCGGGACTGCCCTTTACGAGCAGTACTTC,CATHPGTALYEQYF
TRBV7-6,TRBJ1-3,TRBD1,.,TGTGCCAGCAGCTCGACAGGGGCCAACTCTGGAAACACCATATATTTT,CASSSTGANSGNTIYF
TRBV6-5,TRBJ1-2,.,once,TGTGCCAGCAGTTACTCTCTAGGGGCAAACTATGGCTACACCTTC,CASSYSLGANYGYTF